This T cell receptor (beta chain) was profiled in a study of blood T cell repertoires in COVID-19. Authors' data handling: Reference gene primer amplification gave estimated nucleated cell counts. Clones were sequenced by immunoSEQ multiplex PCR, and TCRdb holds only the in-frame ones, with some missing. That table supplies the V and J calls and clone size; D and trimming were determined from the DNA. Of over 250,000 clones in the sample, about 89% were seen once. Trimming removed 6 bases from V and 4 bases from J; junction bases left unmatched: 13. This CDR3 region has 17 residues. The germline gives CDR1 SGHAT, CDR2 FQNNGV. Living in 20 to 30 US areas, the participants were between about 18 and 95 years of age. What the recovered Cohort 3 donors had was two negative PCRs, clearance, or symptom resolution.

Sample: PBMCs or T cells enriched from blood (not recorded which). V and J are TRBV11-2 and TRBJ2-2; 8 bases are shared with TRBD2. This TCR came from a man between 35 and 55 years old who had recovered from COVID-19. CDR3 in amino acids: CASRLTWGTRGTGELFF. The CDR3 nucleotides are TGTGCCAGCAGACTAACGTGGGGGACTAGGGGCACCGGGGAGCTGTTTTTT.